These 27 T cell receptor beta chains came from one sample sequenced in a study of shared clonotypes between healthy human individuals (dated by TCRdb to the early 2020s). The library was prepared using the immunoSEQ multiplex PCR assay. The immuneACCESS repertoire file appears here via TCRdb, limited to in-frame rearrangements. These files lack a portion of the clones; in checked studies, under half of the deficit traces to unresolved V genes, and the cause of the others is not known. Present in this sample are about 680,000 clones, under 95% of which were seen just once. Approximately 25% of the sample is held by the ten biggest clonotypes. For the CD8 naive samples, CD45RO-negative cells were positively selected for CCR7, yielding a CD45RA+CCR7+ population from which TemRA cells were excluded. Material: naive CD8+ T cells sorted from blood. This specimen's cell subset or site label, per the study, means: CD45RA+CCR7+. Every receptor here comes from a young man in good health.

The rearrangement uses TRBV5-4 and TRBJ2-2, with D maybe TRBD1 (5 bases). Germline values: CDR1 SGHNT, CDR2 YYREEE (reference sequence). V lost 1 base to trimming and J lost 3 bases, with 10 bases between them. The CDR3 has 15 amino acids. The chain's CDR3 is CASSLHGRDTGELFF. Here the CDR3 DNA reads TGTGCCAGCAGCTTGCATGGCAGGGACACCGGGGAGCTGTTTTTT.

V gene TRBV7-9 combines with J gene TRBJ2-5, with no clear D. Deletions cut 5 bases from V and 0 bases from J, with 13 bases between. The germline V gene encodes CDR1 SEHNR and CDR2 FQNEAQ (reference sequence). There are 15 residues in the CDR3. The CDR3: CASSPLVSNQETQYF. In DNA, the CDR3 is TGTGCCAGCAGCCCCCTAGTATCGAACCAAGAGACCCAGTACTTC.

The chain is built from TRBV18 and TRBJ2-2, with 8 bases identical to TRBD1. With V trimmed by 6 bases and J by 2 bases, 8 bases remained unmatched. From germline, CDR1 is KGHSH and CDR2 LQKENI. The CDR3 sequence is 16 residues long. The CDR3 reads CASSLGDRSNTGELFF. In DNA form, the CDR3 reads TGTGCCAGCTCCCTAGGGGACAGGAGCAACACCGGGGAGCTGTTTTTT.

The J gene is TRBJ2-1, the V gene TRBV6-5; D unclear. Germline values: CDR1 MNHEY, CDR2 SVGAGI. The CDR3 consists of 12 residues. V was clipped by 4 bases and J by 7 bases, with 8 bases between them. In nucleotides, the CDR3 is TGTGCCAGCAGTTTTCTTGGGAATGAGCAGTTCTTC. It specifies CASSFLGNEQFF.

This chain uses TRBV7-8 with TRBJ2-1, with a tentative D call TRBD1 (6 bases). Trimming pared 2 bases from V and 0 bases from J, leaving 11 bases between. Per the germline V gene, CDR1 is SGHVS and CDR2 is FQNEAQ. CDR3 size: 16 residues. The CDR3 region is CASSLQGQSSYNEQFF. For the CDR3, the DNA is TGTGCCAGCAGCTTACAGGGGCAGAGCTCCTACAATGAGCAGTTCTTC.

V and J are TRBV4-1 and TRBJ2-7; the D gene could be TRBD1 or TRBD2 (5 bases each). The CDR3 contains 14 residues. Trimming stripped 4 bases from V and 5 bases from J, with 15 bases between. CDR1 and CDR2 (germline): MGHRA, YSYEKL. The chain's CDR3 is CASSPRFRDDEQYF. In DNA, the CDR3 is TGCGCCAGCAGCCCCCGCTTCAGGGACGACGAGCAGTACTTC.

J is TRBJ2-2 and V is TRBV5-1; no clear D. This CDR3 region has 15 residues. The germline V gene encodes CDR1 SGHRS and CDR2 YFSETQ. The germline V and J ends were trimmed by 3 bases and 0 bases, with 9 bases remaining between them. CDR3 region: CASSSYDPNTGELFF. In DNA, the CDR3 is TGCGCCAGCAGCTCTTACGACCCGAACACCGGGGAGCTGTTTTTT.

This chain joins TRBV19 and TRBJ1-2; 7 nucleotides line up with TRBD1. CDR3 length equals 15 residues. J lost 2 bases, V lost 1 base, and 4 bases had no gene match. The V gene's germline CDR1 is LNHDA and CDR2 SQIVND (reference sequence). The CDR3, as DNA: TGTGCCAGTAGTATAGTAGCGGGACAGAACTATGGCTACACCTTC. It specifies CASSIVAGQNYGYTF.

As concerns this clone: Other DNA sequences in the same sample also yield this CDR3. J is TRBJ2-1 and V is TRBV4-1, with D unresolved. V was trimmed by 1 base and J by 4 bases, leaving 5 bases between them. This CDR3 comprises 13 residues. The germline CDR1 and CDR2 sequences are MGHRA and YSYEKL. The CDR3 loop reads CASSQGPYNEQFF. The CDR3 bases are TGCGCCAGCAGCCAAGGGCCTTACAATGAGCAGTTCTTC.

This clone turned up a few times. CDR3 coding DNA: TGTGCCAGCAGTTTATCTCGGAGCCCCCAAGAGACCCAGTACTTC. It specifies CASSLSRSPQETQYF. The chain combines TRBV28 with TRBJ2-5; D is unresolved. This CDR3 has 15 residues. Between the trimmed V and J ends, which lost 1 base and 1 base, there was a span of 10 bases. Per germline, CDR1 MDHEN and CDR2 SYDVKM. Full variable domain (remainder filled in from reference TRBV28 and TRBJ2-5): DVKVTQSSRYLVKRTGEKVFLECVQDMDHENMFWYRQDPGLGLRLIYFSYDVKMKEKGDIPEGYSVSREKKERFSLILESASTNQTSMYLCASSLSRSPQETQYFGPGTRLLVL.

The chain links TRBV4-1 to TRBJ1-5; 9 bases agree with TRBD1. The V segment lost 2 bases and the J segment 0 bases; nucleotides outside the gene matches: 2. Germline V gives CDR1 MGHRA, CDR2 YSYEKL. The length of the CDR3 is 16 residues. The CDR3 spells CASSQRTGDSNQPQHF. Written as DNA, the CDR3 is TGCGCCAGCAGCCAAAGGACAGGGGATAGCAATCAGCCCCAGCATTTT.

The chain carries TRBV5-1 and TRBJ1-2, with TRBD1 matching 8 bases. With 7 bases clipped from V and 4 bases from J, the junction kept 3 bases outside the gene matches. The CDR3 sequence is 12 residues long. Germline CDR1 SGHRS, CDR2 YFSETQ. The CDR3 loop reads CASGQGAYGYTF. In DNA form, the CDR3 reads TGCGCCAGCGGGCAGGGGGCCTATGGCTACACCTTC.

This chain joins TRBV7-9 and TRBJ2-7, with 9 positions matching TRBD1. The length of the CDR3 is 15 residues. Germline loops: CDR1 SEHNR, CDR2 FQNEAQ (reference sequence). The junction had 6 bases not matched to a gene; V was cut back by 4 bases and J by 2 bases. DNA for the CDR3: TGTGCCAGCAGCTCCCCCGGGACAGGGCCCTACGAGCAGTACTTC. Encoded protein: CASSSPGTGPYEQYF. Looking up the rest from reference TRBV7-9 and TRBJ2-7 gives the full variable domain: DTGVSQNPRHKITKRGQNVTFRCDPISEHNRLYWYRQTLGQGPEFLTYFQNEAQLEKSRLLSDRFSAERPKGSFSTLEIQRTEQGDSAMYLCASSSPGTGPYEQYFGPGTRLTVT.

Note on this clone: This sample also contains other DNA sequences that code for the same CDR3. This chain uses TRBV6-5 with TRBJ2-1; D unclear. CDR3 length equals 13 residues. V shed 0 bases and J shed 6 bases, with 6 bases lying between them. CDR1 MNHEY and CDR2 SVGAGI come from the germline V gene. This CDR3 reads CASSYSGSNEQFF. CDR3 bases: TGTGCCAGCAGTTACTCAGGTAGCAATGAGCAGTTCTTC.

The rearrangement joins TRBV5-1 to TRBJ2-3; D remains unclear. Per the germline V gene, CDR1 is SGHRS and CDR2 is YFSETQ. V lost 3 bases and J lost 3, with 17 bases in between. This CDR3 has 16 residues. CDR3 in DNA: TGCGCCAGCAGCTCGACCCTGGGGTTTGGTACAGATACGCAGTATTTT. Its protein product is CASSSTLGFGTDTQYF. Based on the CDR3 plus reference TRBV5-1 and TRBJ2-3, the full variable domain is KAGVTQTPRYLIKTRGQQVTLSCSPISGHRSVSWYQQTPGQGLQFLFEYFSETQRNKGNFPGRFSGRQFSNSRSEMNVSTLELGDSALYLCASSSTLGFGTDTQYFGPGTRLTVL.

This clone appeared a few times. The chain recombines TRBV10-3 with TRBJ2-3; TRBD2 might be the D (6 bases). Germline V gives CDR1 ENHRY, CDR2 SYGVKD. The CDR3 extends over 14 amino acids. Trimming pared 5 bases from V and 2 bases from J, leaving 11 bases between. CDR3 amino acids: CAISSRENTDTQYF. As DNA, the CDR3 is TGTGCCATCAGTAGCCGGGAGAACACAGATACGCAGTATTTT.

The chain combines TRBV5-4 with TRBJ2-3, with 8 bases matching TRBD1. Germline V gene lookup returns CDR1 SGHNT and CDR2 YYREEE (reference sequence). V shed 4 bases and J 5 bases; nucleotides not matched to a gene: 6. The CDR3 sequence is 14 residues long. In DNA form, the CDR3 reads TGTGCCAGCAGCGGCCCCGGGACAGGAGATACGCAGTATTTT. This sequence encodes CASSGPGTGDTQYF.

This sequence joins TRBV4-3 and TRBJ2-2; no reliable D call. CDR1 LGHNA and CDR2 YSLEER come from the germline V gene. V lost 1 base and J 8 bases, leaving 5 bases between the germline ends. This CDR3 contains 12 residues. Written as DNA, the CDR3 is TGCGCCAGCAGCCAAGGACTGGGGGAGCTGTTTTTT. Protein sequence: CASSQGLGELFF.

The genes are TRBV29-1 and TRBJ1-2, with D hard to call. CDR3 length: 14 amino acids. Germline CDR1 and CDR2: SQVTM and ANQGSEA. Between the trimmed V and J ends, which lost 6 bases and 3 bases, there was a span of 17 bases. This CDR3 reads CSVPGQWSDYGYTF. CDR3 DNA: TGCAGCGTCCCGGGCCAGTGGTCGGACTATGGCTACACCTTC.

The rearrangement joins TRBV5-1 to TRBJ1-1, with 7 positions matching TRBD1. From germline, CDR1 is SGHRS and CDR2 YFSETQ. The CDR3 covers 15 residues. Trimming took 3 bases from V and 1 from J; bases not matched to a gene: 6. The CDR3 here is CASSSDREWNTEAFF. The CDR3 DNA is TGCGCCAGCAGCTCCGACAGGGAGTGGAACACTGAAGCTTTCTTT.

V and J are TRBV28 and TRBJ2-7, with 7 bases that match TRBD1. V was clipped by 6 bases and J by 4 bases; unmatched bases: 18. The CDR3 covers 17 residues. Germline CDR1 reads MDHEN; CDR2 reads SYDVKM. For the CDR3, the DNA is TGTGCCAGCAGCCAGGGGGTACTCCGGGACAGAAAGTACGAGCAGTACTTC. It encodes CASSQGVLRDRKYEQYF.

The chain has TRBV27 and TRBJ2-7, with TRBD2 identical over 7 bases. The CDR3 consists of 15 residues. V trimming: 4 bases; J trimming: 6 bases; junction bases outside the gene matches: 12. Germline V gene sequence: CDR1 MNHEY, CDR2 SMNVEV (reference sequence). The CDR3 nucleotides are TGTGCCAGCAGTTCATGGGGCGGGAGTCCCGGCGAGCAGTACTTC. Translation gives CASSSWGGSPGEQYF.

The rearrangement uses TRBV7-6 and TRBJ2-4; possibly TRBD1 or TRBD2 for D (6 bases each). CDR1 and CDR2 from the germline V gene are SGHVS and FNYEAQ. CDR3 size: 15 residues. Trimming removed 5 bases at V and 6 bases at J, with 17 bases between. The DNA for the CDR3 is TGTGCCAGCAGCCTCTCGCCAGGGGAGGTAAACATTCAGTACTTC. Protein sequence: CASSLSPGEVNIQYF.

V is TRBV9 and J is TRBJ1-1, with D unresolved. Germline V gene sequence: CDR1 SGDLS, CDR2 YYNGEE. V was pared by 0 bases and J by 1 base, with 10 bases between. The CDR3 has 15 amino acids. The CDR3 nucleotides read TGTGCCAGCAGCGTAGATGGCAGGCCGAACACTGAAGCTTTCTTT. Amino acids: CASSVDGRPNTEAFF.

V gene TRBV6-6 combines with J gene TRBJ2-3; D not resolved. V gave up 5 bases and J gave up 0 bases, with 12 bases separating them. CDR1 MNHNY and CDR2 SVGAGI come from the germline V gene (reference sequence). The CDR3 has 15 amino acids. The CDR3 protein is CASSETDQSTDTQYF. CDR3 in DNA: TGTGCCAGCAGTGAGACGGATCAAAGCACAGATACGCAGTATTTT.

This chain uses TRBV30 with TRBJ2-1; 12 bases agree with TRBD2. The germline V gene has CDR1 GTSNPN and CDR2 SVGIG (reference sequence). The length of the CDR3 is 16 residues. J gave up 9 bases and V 0 bases, and 9 bases lay outside the gene matches. The CDR3, as DNA: TGTGCCTGGAGTGTCCTTCTAGCGGGAGGGCCCCTTGAGCAGTTCTTC. This encodes CAWSVLLAGGPLEQFF.

DNA for the CDR3: TGTGCCAGCAGCCAAGAGGGGGGGCCCTACGAGCAGTACTTC. This gives the protein CASSQEGGPYEQYF. The chain carries TRBV14 and TRBJ2-7; weak D call: TRBD2 (7 bases). This CDR3 contains 14 residues. CDR1 and CDR2 from the germline V gene are SGHDN and FVKESK. The ends were cut back, 0 bases at V and 2 bases at J, with 8 bases in the middle.